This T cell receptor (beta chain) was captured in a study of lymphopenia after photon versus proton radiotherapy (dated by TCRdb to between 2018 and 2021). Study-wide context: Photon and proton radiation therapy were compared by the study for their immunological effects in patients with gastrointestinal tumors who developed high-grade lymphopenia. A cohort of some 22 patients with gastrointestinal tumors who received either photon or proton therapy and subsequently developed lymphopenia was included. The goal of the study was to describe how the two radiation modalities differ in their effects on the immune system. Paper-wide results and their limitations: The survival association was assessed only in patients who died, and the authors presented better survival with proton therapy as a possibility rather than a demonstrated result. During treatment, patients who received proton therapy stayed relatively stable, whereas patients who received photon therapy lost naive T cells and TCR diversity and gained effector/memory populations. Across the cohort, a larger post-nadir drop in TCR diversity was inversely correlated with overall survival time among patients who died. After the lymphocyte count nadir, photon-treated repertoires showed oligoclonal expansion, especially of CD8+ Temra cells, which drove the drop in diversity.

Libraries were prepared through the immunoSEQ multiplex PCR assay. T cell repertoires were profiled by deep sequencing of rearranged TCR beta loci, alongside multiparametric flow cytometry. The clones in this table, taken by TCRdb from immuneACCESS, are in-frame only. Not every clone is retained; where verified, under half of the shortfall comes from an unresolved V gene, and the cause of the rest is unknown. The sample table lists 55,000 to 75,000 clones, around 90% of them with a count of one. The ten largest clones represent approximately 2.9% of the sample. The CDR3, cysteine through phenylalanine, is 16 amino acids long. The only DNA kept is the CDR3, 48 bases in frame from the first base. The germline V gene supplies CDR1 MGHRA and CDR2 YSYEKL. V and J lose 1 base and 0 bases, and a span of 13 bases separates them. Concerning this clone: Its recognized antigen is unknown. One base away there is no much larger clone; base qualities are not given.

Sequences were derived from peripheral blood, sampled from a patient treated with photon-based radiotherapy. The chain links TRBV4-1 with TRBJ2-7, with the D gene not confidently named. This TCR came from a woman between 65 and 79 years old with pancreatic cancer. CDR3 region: CASSQVPSRSSYEQYF. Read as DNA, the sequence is TGCGCCAGCAGCCAAGTCCCGTCCAGGAGCTCCTACGAGCAGTACTTC.